These T cell receptor beta chains were read from a single sample in a study of cytomegalovirus exposure and HLA in healthy donors. Profiled with immunoSEQ multiplex PCR; TCRdb holds only in-frame clones, not every one. The repertoire holds 120,000 to 150,000 clones, with 73% as singletons. Sequenced material: PBMCs. These receptors originate from a human donor in good health. Each CDR3 is given with its conserved first and last residue. Each record gives: J gene, D gene, clone size, V gene, CDR3 protein, CDR3 DNA. The D gene is left open where the match is weak. Clone sizes are given selectively: once, few, many, or a class where the clone is expanded.

j_call: TRBJ1-6; d_call: .; clone_size: .; v_call: TRBV6-5; cdr3_aa: CATGRGQENSPLHF; cdr3_nt: TGTGCCACAGGGAGGGGACAAGAAAATTCACCCCTCCACTTT
j_call: TRBJ1-3; d_call: .; clone_size: .; v_call: TRBV30; cdr3_aa: CAWNLDSGNTIYF; cdr3_nt: TGTGCCTGGAATTTAGACTCTGGAAACACCATATATTTT
j_call: TRBJ1-6; d_call: .; clone_size: .; v_call: TRBV10-2; cdr3_aa: CASSDDFNSPLHF; cdr3_nt: TGCGCCAGCAGTGACGACTTTAATTCACCCCTCCACTTT
j_call: TRBJ2-7; d_call: .; clone_size: .; v_call: TRBV7-9; cdr3_aa: CASSSSRTEQYF; cdr3_nt: TGTGCCAGCAGTTCCTCCCGGACTGAGCAGTACTTC
j_call: TRBJ2-1; d_call: TRBD2; clone_size: few; v_call: TRBV11-3; cdr3_aa: CASSFRLASYNEQFF; cdr3_nt: TGTGCCAGCAGCTTTCGACTAGCCTCCTACAATGAGCAGTTCTTC
j_call: TRBJ1-1; d_call: .; clone_size: few; v_call: TRBV7-9; cdr3_aa: CASSSTEGPNTEAFF; cdr3_nt: TGTGCCAGCAGCTCTACTGAGGGCCCCAACACTGAAGCTTTCTTT
j_call: TRBJ2-5; d_call: .; clone_size: .; v_call: TRBV6-5; cdr3_aa: CASSYSIQYQETQYF; cdr3_nt: TGTGCCAGCAGTTACTCGATCCAGTACCAAGAGACCCAGTACTTC
j_call: TRBJ2-7; d_call: .; clone_size: .; v_call: TRBV18; cdr3_aa: CASSPNYNYEQYF; cdr3_nt: TGTGCCAGCTCACCCAACTATAACTACGAGCAGTACTTC
j_call: TRBJ2-2; d_call: .; clone_size: .; v_call: TRBV5-4; cdr3_aa: CASSRPDRSSGELFF; cdr3_nt: TGTGCCAGCAGTAGACCCGACAGGTCATCGGGGGAGCTGTTTTTT
j_call: TRBJ2-7; d_call: TRBD1; clone_size: few; v_call: TRBV15; cdr3_aa: CATSLTQGVYEQYF; cdr3_nt: TGTGCCACCAGCCTAACCCAGGGGGTCTACGAGCAGTACTTC
j_call: TRBJ2-1; d_call: .; clone_size: .; v_call: TRBV11-2; cdr3_aa: CASSKIWGAYNEQFF; cdr3_nt: TGTGCCAGCAGCAAAATCTGGGGAGCCTACAATGAGCAGTTCTTC
j_call: TRBJ2-3; d_call: TRBD2; clone_size: few; v_call: TRBV5-1; cdr3_aa: CASSPGLASTDTQYF; cdr3_nt: TGCGCCAGCAGCCCCGGACTAGCTAGCACAGATACGCAGTATTTT
j_call: TRBJ1-2; d_call: TRBD1; clone_size: .; v_call: TRBV27; cdr3_aa: CASTGQGGGGYTF; cdr3_nt: TGTGCCAGCACCGGACAGGGTGGGGGTGGCTACACCTTC
j_call: TRBJ2-1; d_call: TRBD2; clone_size: once; v_call: TRBV27; cdr3_aa: CASSRQRVAGGDEQFF; cdr3_nt: TGTGCCAGCAGTCGACAGCGGGTAGCGGGGGGGGATGAGCAGTTCTTC
j_call: TRBJ1-2; d_call: TRBD1; clone_size: .; v_call: TRBV29-1; cdr3_aa: CSASTGGNGYTF; cdr3_nt: TGCAGCGCATCGACAGGGGGTAATGGCTACACCTTC
j_call: TRBJ1-4; d_call: .; clone_size: few; v_call: TRBV6-6; cdr3_aa: CASRSSGATNEKLFF; cdr3_nt: TGTGCCAGCAGATCCTCAGGGGCGACTAATGAAAAACTGTTTTTT
j_call: TRBJ1-5; d_call: TRBD1; clone_size: few; v_call: TRBV5-6; cdr3_aa: CASSSQLGQGYQPQHF; cdr3_nt: TGTGCCAGCAGCTCTCAACTAGGACAGGGATATCAGCCCCAGCATTTT
j_call: TRBJ2-1; d_call: .; clone_size: .; v_call: TRBV5-1; cdr3_aa: CASSRSSSYNEQFF; cdr3_nt: TGCGCCAGCAGCAGGAGTAGCTCCTACAATGAGCAGTTCTTC
j_call: TRBJ1-6; d_call: .; clone_size: .; v_call: TRBV19; cdr3_aa: CASRRLGDNSPLHF; cdr3_nt: TGTGCCAGTAGGCGACTAGGCGATAATTCACCCCTCCACTTT
j_call: TRBJ1-2; d_call: .; clone_size: .; v_call: TRBV5-1; cdr3_aa: CASRGTALNYGYTF; cdr3_nt: TGCGCCAGCAGAGGAACAGCTCTTAACTATGGCTACACCTTC
j_call: TRBJ1-1; d_call: TRBD1; clone_size: .; v_call: TRBV28; cdr3_aa: CASNVPGQGERTEAFF; cdr3_nt: TGTGCCAGCAACGTCCCGGGACAGGGAGAGCGCACTGAAGCTTTCTTT
j_call: TRBJ1-1; d_call: TRBD1; clone_size: few; v_call: TRBV10-3; cdr3_aa: CAIRADRAPEAFF; cdr3_nt: TGTGCCATCAGAGCAGACAGGGCCCCTGAAGCTTTCTTT
j_call: TRBJ2-7; d_call: TRBD2; clone_size: .; v_call: TRBV7-2; cdr3_aa: CASSSSGAGAYEQYF; cdr3_nt: TGTGCCAGCAGCTCCTCTGGGGCGGGGGCCTACGAGCAGTACTTC
j_call: TRBJ2-2; d_call: TRBD2; clone_size: .; v_call: TRBV7-9; cdr3_aa: CASRAGGITGELFF; cdr3_nt: TGTGCCAGCAGGGCGGGAGGGATCACCGGGGAGCTGTTTTTT
j_call: TRBJ1-4; d_call: TRBD1; clone_size: few; v_call: TRBV11-2; cdr3_aa: CASSTRPFRQGDEKLFF; cdr3_nt: TGTGCCAGCAGTACTAGGCCGTTTAGGCAGGGGGATGAAAAACTGTTTTTT
j_call: TRBJ2-1; d_call: .; clone_size: .; v_call: TRBV10-3; cdr3_aa: CAIRADNEQFF; cdr3_nt: TGTGCCATCAGAGCGGACAATGAGCAGTTCTTC
j_call: TRBJ2-1; d_call: .; clone_size: .; v_call: TRBV7-9; cdr3_aa: CASSLTLDSYNEQFF; cdr3_nt: TGTGCCAGCAGCTTGACCTTAGACAGTTACAATGAGCAGTTCTTC
j_call: TRBJ1-2; d_call: TRBD1; clone_size: .; v_call: TRBV23-1; cdr3_aa: CASSHSDRENYGYTF; cdr3_nt: TGCGCCAGCAGTCACTCCGACAGGGAGAACTATGGCTACACCTTC
j_call: TRBJ1-5; d_call: TRBD1; clone_size: .; v_call: TRBV5-1; cdr3_aa: CASSLTTGTEPQHF; cdr3_nt: TGCGCCAGCAGCTTAACGACAGGGACGGAGCCCCAGCATTTT
j_call: TRBJ1-1; d_call: .; clone_size: .; v_call: TRBV6-4; cdr3_aa: CASSPDRHTGAFF; cdr3_nt: TGTGCCAGCAGTCCGGACAGACACACTGGAGCTTTCTTT
j_call: TRBJ2-1; d_call: TRBD2; clone_size: .; v_call: TRBV4-1; cdr3_aa: CASSHSGGSYNEQFF; cdr3_nt: TGCGCCAGCAGCCACAGCGGGGGATCCTACAATGAGCAGTTCTTC
j_call: TRBJ2-4; d_call: TRBD1; clone_size: .; v_call: TRBV6-5; cdr3_aa: CASSYEGQGKNIQYF; cdr3_nt: TGTGCCAGCAGTTACGAGGGACAGGGAAAAAACATTCAGTACTTC
j_call: TRBJ1-1; d_call: .; clone_size: .; v_call: TRBV15; cdr3_aa: CATSRYEMRNTEAFF; cdr3_nt: TGTGCCACCTCGAGGTATGAGATGAGGAACACTGAAGCTTTCTTT
j_call: TRBJ1-1; d_call: .; clone_size: .; v_call: TRBV5-4; cdr3_aa: CASSSPDTEAFF; cdr3_nt: TGTGCCAGCAGCTCCCCCGACACTGAAGCTTTCTTT
j_call: TRBJ2-5; d_call: .; clone_size: .; v_call: TRBV27; cdr3_aa: CASSSDPRGRETQYF; cdr3_nt: TGTGCCAGCAGCTCTGACCCCAGGGGCAGGGAGACCCAGTACTTC
j_call: TRBJ2-7; d_call: TRBD1; clone_size: .; v_call: TRBV7-2; cdr3_aa: CASSQQGASYEQYF; cdr3_nt: TGTGCCAGCAGCCAACAGGGGGCGTCCTACGAGCAGTACTTC
j_call: TRBJ1-1; d_call: .; clone_size: .; v_call: TRBV9; cdr3_aa: CASSVAKNTEAFF; cdr3_nt: TGTGCCAGCAGCGTAGCAAAGAACACTGAAGCTTTCTTT
j_call: TRBJ1-1; d_call: .; clone_size: .; v_call: TRBV5-1; cdr3_aa: CASSPGGGEAFF; cdr3_nt: TGCGCCAGCAGCCCGGGGGGGGGCGAAGCTTTCTTT
j_call: TRBJ2-5; d_call: TRBD2; clone_size: .; v_call: TRBV4-1; cdr3_aa: CASSPGGEGRSQYF; cdr3_nt: TGCGCCAGCAGCCCGGGAGGGGAGGGTAGGTCCCAGTACTTC
j_call: TRBJ2-3; d_call: TRBD1; clone_size: few; v_call: TRBV2; cdr3_aa: CASSEQGVGDTQYF; cdr3_nt: TGTGCCAGCAGTGAACAGGGGGTCGGAGATACGCAGTATTTT
j_call: TRBJ2-7; d_call: TRBD1; clone_size: .; v_call: TRBV6-1; cdr3_aa: CASSEKSTGSNEQYF; cdr3_nt: TGTGCCAGCAGTGAAAAGTCGACAGGGTCGAACGAGCAGTACTTC
j_call: TRBJ2-3; d_call: TRBD2; clone_size: .; v_call: TRBV5-1; cdr3_aa: CASSSGTSGASTDTQYF; cdr3_nt: TGCGCCAGCAGTTCCGGGACTAGCGGTGCTAGCACAGATACGCAGTATTTT